This T cell receptor beta chain is drawn from a study of shared clonotypes between healthy human individuals. Trimming stripped 1 base from V and 4 bases from J, with 7 bases between. In germline, CDR1 is SQVTM, CDR2 ANQGSEA. The CDR3 is 12 residues long. Measured with immunoSEQ multiplex PCR; TCRdb has only the in-frame clones, and not every one. The profile shows roughly 2.2 million clones, over 90% of them singletons. This clone occurred once. Specimen: naive CD4+ T cells from PBMCs. The subset: CD45RA+ positively selected. This receptor was identified in a man younger than 35 in good health. Some clones in this sample may be carry-over from other donors' samples. The chain employs TRBV29-1 and TRBJ1-1, with unresolved D. The CDR3 coding sequence is TGCAGCGTTGAAGGGGTTTCCACTGAAGCTTTCTTT. It yields the protein CSVEGVSTEAFF.